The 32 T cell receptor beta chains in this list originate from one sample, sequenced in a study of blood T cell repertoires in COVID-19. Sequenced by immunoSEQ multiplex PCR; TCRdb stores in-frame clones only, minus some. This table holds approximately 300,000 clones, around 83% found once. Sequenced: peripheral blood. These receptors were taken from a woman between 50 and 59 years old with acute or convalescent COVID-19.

The CDR3 bases are TGTGCCAGCAGTTCGGGACTAGCGGGGGGCACCGGGGAGCTGTTTTTT. Translation: CASSSGLAGGTGELFF. The gene calls are TRBV27 and TRBJ2-2; 15 positions agree with TRBD2. Germline values: CDR1 MNHEY, CDR2 SMNVEV (reference sequence). With V trimmed by 4 bases and J by 4 bases, 1 base remained unmatched. The CDR3 spans 16 residues.

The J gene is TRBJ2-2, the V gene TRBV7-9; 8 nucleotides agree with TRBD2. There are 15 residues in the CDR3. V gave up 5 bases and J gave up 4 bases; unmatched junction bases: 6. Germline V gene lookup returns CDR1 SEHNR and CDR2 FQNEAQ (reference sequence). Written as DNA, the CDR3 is TGTGCCAGCAGCCTTAGCGGGACAACCACCGGGGAGCTGTTTTTT. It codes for CASSLSGTTTGELFF.

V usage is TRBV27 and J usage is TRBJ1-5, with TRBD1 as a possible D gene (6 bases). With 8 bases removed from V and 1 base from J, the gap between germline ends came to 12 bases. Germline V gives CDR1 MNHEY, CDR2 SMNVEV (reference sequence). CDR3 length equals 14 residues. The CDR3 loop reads CASAGTLSNQPQHF. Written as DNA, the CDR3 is TGTGCCAGCGCTGGGACACTCAGCAATCAGCCCCAGCATTTT.

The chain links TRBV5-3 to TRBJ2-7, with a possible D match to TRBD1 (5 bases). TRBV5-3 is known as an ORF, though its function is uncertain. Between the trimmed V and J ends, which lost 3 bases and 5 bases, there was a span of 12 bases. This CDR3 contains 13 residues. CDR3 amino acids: CARSSPVGDEQYV. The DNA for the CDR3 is TGTGCCAGAAGCTCGCCGGTAGGGGACGAGCAGTACGTC.

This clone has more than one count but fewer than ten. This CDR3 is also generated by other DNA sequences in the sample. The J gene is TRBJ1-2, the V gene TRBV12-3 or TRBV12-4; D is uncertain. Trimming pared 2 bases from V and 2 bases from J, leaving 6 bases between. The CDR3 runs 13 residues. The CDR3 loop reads CASSLRQNYGYTF. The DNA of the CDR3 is TGTGCCAGCAGTTTACGACAAAACTATGGCTACACCTTC.

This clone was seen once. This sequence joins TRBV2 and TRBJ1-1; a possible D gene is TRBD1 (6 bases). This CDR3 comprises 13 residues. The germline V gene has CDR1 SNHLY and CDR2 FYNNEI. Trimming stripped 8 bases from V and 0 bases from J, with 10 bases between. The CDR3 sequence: CASAGQMNTEAFF. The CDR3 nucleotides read TGTGCCAGCGCCGGACAGATGAACACTGAAGCTTTCTTT.

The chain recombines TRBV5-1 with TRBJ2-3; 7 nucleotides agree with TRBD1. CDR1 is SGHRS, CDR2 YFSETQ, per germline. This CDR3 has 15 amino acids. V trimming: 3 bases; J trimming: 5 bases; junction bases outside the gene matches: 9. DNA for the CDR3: TGCGCCAGCAGCTCCGAGGGGACAGAGGGAGATACGCAGTATTTT. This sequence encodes CASSSEGTEGDTQYF.

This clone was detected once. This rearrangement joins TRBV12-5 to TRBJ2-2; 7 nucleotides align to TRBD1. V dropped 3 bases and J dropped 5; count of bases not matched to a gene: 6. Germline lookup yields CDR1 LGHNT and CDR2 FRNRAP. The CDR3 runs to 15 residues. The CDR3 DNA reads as TGTGCTAGTGGTTTAGAGAGACAGGGAACCGGGGAGCTGTTTTTT. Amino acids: CASGLERQGTGELFF.

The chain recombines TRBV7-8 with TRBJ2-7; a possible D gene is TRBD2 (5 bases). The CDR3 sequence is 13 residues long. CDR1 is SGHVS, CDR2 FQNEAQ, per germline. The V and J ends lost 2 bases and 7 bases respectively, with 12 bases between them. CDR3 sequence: CASSLYGIGEQYV. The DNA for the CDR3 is TGTGCCAGCAGCTTATACGGGATTGGAGAGCAGTACGTC.

DNA for the CDR3: TGTGCCAGCAGTTGGCAGGGTCGCTACACCTTC. Translation gives CASSWQGRYTF. This chain uses TRBV27 with TRBJ1-2, with TRBD1 as a possible D gene (5 bases). This CDR3 has 11 residues. Germline assignment: CDR1 MNHEY and CDR2 SMNVEV (reference sequence). Between the trimmed V and J ends, which lost 4 bases and 9 bases, there was a span of 9 bases.

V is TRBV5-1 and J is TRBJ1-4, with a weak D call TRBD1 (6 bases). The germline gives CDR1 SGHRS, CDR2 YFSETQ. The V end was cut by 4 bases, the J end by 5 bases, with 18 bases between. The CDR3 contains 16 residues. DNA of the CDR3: TGCGCCAGCAGCACTCACGGACAGACCGACAATGAAAAACTGTTTTTT. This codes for CASSTHGQTDNEKLFF.

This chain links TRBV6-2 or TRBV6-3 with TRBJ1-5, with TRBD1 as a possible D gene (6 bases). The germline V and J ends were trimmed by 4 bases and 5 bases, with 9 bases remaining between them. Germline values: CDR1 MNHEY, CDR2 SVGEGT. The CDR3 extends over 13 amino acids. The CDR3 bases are TGTGCCAGCAGTTGGACAGCAGATCAGCCCCAGCATTTT. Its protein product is CASSWTADQPQHF.

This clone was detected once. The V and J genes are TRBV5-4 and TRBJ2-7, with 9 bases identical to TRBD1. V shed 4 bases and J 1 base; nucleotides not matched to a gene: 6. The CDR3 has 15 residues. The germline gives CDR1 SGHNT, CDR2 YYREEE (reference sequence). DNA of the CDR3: TGTGCCAGCAGCACTCCGGGACAGGGATCCTACGAGCAGTACTTC. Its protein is CASSTPGQGSYEQYF.

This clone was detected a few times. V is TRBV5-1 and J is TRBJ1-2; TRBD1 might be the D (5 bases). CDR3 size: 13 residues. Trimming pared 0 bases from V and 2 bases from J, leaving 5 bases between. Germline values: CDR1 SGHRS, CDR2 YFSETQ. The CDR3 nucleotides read TGCGCCAGCAGCTTGGCAGGGAACTATGGCTACACCTTC. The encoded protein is CASSLAGNYGYTF. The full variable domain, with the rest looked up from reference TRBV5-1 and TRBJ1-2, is KAGVTQTPRYLIKTRGQQVTLSCSPISGHRSVSWYQQTPGQGLQFLFEYFSETQRNKGNFPGRFSGRQFSNSRSEMNVSTLELGDSALYLCASSLAGNYGYTFGSGTRLTVV.

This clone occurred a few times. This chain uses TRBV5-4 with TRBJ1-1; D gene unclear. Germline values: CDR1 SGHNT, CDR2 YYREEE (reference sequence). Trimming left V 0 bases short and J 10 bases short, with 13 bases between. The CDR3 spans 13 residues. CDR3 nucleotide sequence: TGTGCCAGCAGCTTGGCCGGTATAGAACCAGCTTTCTTT. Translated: CASSLAGIEPAFF.

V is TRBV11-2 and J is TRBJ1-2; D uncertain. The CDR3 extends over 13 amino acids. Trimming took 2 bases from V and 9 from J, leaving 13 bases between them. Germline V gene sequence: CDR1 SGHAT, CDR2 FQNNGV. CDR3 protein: CASSLFTTESYTF. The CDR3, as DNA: TGTGCCAGCAGCTTATTCACTACTGAGAGCTACACCTTC.

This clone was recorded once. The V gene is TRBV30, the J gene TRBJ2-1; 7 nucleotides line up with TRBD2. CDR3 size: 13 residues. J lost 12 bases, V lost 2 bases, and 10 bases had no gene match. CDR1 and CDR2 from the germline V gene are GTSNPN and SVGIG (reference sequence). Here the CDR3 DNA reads TGTGCCTGGAGTATGGGGGAGGGCGTCCGGCAGTTCTTC. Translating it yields CAWSMGEGVRQFF.

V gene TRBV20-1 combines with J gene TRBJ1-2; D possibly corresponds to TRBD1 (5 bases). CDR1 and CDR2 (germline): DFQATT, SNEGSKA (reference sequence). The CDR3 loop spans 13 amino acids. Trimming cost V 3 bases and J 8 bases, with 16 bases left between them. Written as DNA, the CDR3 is TGCAGTGCTAGTCCAGACAGATACGGGGGCTACACCTTC. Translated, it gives CSASPDRYGGYTF.

The CDR3 here is CASSDRQGNGYTF. CDR3 nucleotide sequence: TGTGCCAGCAGCGACCGTCAGGGGAATGGCTACACCTTC. This sequence joins TRBV7-2 and TRBJ1-2; possible D gene TRBD1, 6 bases. This CDR3 has 13 amino acids. Deletions cut 5 bases from V and 6 bases from J, with 13 bases between. CDR1 and CDR2 from the germline V gene are SGHTA and FQGNSA.

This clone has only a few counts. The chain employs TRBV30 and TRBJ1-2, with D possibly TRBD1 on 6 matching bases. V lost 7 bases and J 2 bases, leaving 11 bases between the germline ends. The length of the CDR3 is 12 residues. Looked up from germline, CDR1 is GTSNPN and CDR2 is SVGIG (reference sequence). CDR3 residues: CALTGLNYGYTF. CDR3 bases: TGTGCCTTGACAGGCTTGAACTATGGCTACACCTTC.

CDR3 region: CACYGRGNTGELFF. CDR3 DNA sequence: TGTGCCTGTTACGGGCGGGGTAACACCGGGGAGCTGTTTTTT. V and J are TRBV30 and TRBJ2-2, with D maybe TRBD2 (6 bases). Trimming pared 6 bases from V and 2 bases from J, leaving 13 bases between. Germline values: CDR1 GTSNPN, CDR2 SVGIG (reference sequence). This CDR3 contains 14 residues. Combining the CDR3 with reference TRBV30 and TRBJ2-2 gives the whole variable domain SQTIHQWPATLVQPVGSPLSLECTVEGTSNPNLYWYRQAAGRGLQLLFYSVGIGQISSEVPQNLSASRPQDRQFILSSKKLLLSDSGFYLCACYGRGNTGELFFGEGSRLTVL.

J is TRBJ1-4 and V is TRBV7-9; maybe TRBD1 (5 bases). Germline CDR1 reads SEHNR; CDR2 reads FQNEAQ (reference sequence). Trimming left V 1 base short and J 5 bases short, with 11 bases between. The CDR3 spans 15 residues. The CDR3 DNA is TGTGCCAGCAGCTTAGAGGGGCTTTCCAATGAAAAACTGTTTTTT. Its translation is CASSLEGLSNEKLFF.

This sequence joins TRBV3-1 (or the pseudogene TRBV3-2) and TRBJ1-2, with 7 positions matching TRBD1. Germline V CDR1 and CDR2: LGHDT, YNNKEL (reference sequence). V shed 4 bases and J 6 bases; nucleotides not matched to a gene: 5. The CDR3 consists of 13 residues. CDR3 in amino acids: CASSPTGNDGYTF. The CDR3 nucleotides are TGTGCCAGCAGCCCGACAGGGAACGATGGCTACACCTTC.

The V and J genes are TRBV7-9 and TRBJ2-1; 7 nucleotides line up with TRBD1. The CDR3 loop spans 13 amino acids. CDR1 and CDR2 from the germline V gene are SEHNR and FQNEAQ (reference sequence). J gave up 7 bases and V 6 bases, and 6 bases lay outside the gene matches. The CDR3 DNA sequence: TGTGCCAGCAGTCTTTCAGGGGGAAATGAGCAGTTCTTC. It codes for CASSLSGGNEQFF.

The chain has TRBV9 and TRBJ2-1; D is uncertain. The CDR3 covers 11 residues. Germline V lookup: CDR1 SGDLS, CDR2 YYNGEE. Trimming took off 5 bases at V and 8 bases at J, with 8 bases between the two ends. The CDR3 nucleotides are TGTGCCAGCAGATCGGGTTATGAGCAGTTCTTC. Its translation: CASRSGYEQFF.

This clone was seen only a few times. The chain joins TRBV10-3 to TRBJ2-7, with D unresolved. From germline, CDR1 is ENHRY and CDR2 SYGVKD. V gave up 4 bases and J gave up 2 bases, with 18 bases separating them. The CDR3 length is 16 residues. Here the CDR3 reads CAISAHMQQSTYEQYF. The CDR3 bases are TGTGCCATCAGTGCTCATATGCAACAGAGTACCTACGAGCAGTACTTC.

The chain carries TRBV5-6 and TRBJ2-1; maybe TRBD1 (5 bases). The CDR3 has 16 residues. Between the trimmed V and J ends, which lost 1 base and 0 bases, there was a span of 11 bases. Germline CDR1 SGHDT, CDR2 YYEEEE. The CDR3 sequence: CASSLYQGVSYNEQFF. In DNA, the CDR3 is TGTGCCAGCAGCTTGTATCAGGGTGTCTCCTACAATGAGCAGTTCTTC.

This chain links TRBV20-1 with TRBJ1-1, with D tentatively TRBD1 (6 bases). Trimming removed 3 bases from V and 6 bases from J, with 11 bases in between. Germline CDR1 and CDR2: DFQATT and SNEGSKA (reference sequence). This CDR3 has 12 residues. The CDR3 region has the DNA TGCAGTGCTAGTGTAGGGGGGGCTGAAGCTTTCTTT. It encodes CSASVGGAEAFF.

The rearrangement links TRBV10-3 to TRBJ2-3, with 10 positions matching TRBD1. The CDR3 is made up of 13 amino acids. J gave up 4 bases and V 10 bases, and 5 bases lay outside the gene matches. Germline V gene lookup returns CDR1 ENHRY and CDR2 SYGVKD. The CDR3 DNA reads TGTGCCACCGGGGACAGGGGTGCAGATACGCAGTATTTT. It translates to CATGDRGADTQYF.

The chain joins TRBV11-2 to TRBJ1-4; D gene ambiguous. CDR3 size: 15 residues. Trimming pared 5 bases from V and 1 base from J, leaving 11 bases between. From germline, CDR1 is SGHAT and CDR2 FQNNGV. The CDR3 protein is CASSAHGVTNEKLFF. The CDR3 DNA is TGTGCCAGCAGCGCTCACGGGGTAACTAATGAAAAACTGTTTTTT.

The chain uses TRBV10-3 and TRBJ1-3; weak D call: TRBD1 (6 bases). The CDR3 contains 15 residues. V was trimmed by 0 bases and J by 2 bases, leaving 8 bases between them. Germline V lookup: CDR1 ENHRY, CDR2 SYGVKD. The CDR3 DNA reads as TGTGCCATCAGTGAGTCGGCAGGGGCTGGAAACACCATATATTTT. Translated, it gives CAISESAGAGNTIYF.

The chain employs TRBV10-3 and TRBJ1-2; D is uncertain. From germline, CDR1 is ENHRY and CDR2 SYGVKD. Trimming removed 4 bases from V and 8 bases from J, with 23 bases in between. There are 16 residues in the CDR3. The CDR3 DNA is TGTGCCATCAGTGCAACGTACCGGGAGACCCGGCGGGGCTACACCTTC. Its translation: CAISATYRETRRGYTF.